Below, 30 T cell receptor beta chains from the same sample are listed, as sequenced in a study of beta chain features in type 1 diabetes. General observations from the study: Researchers report that Type 1 diabetes patients had moderately but significantly shorter TCRB CDR3s across all four CD4+ subsets.

Isolated RNA was reverse transcribed in full, so expressed TCRB transcripts were sequenced. Repertoires were generated with immunoSEQ multiplex PCR, while TCRdb's copy carries only in-frame clones and drops some. The sample contains hundreds of thousands of clones, around an eighth of which appear only once. The antigens for these receptors are not known. The material sequenced was naive CD4+ T cells from blood. All receptors derive from a man aged 18 to 29 with type 1 diabetes.

The chain combines TRBV28 with TRBJ1-2; tentative D call: TRBD1 (6 bases). The CDR3 has 14 residues. Germline lookup yields CDR1 MDHEN and CDR2 SYDVKM. Trimming removed 7 bases at V and 4 bases at J, with 16 bases between. The CDR3 nucleotides read TGTGCCAGCATCCCGGGGGCAGGGAGCTATGGCTACACCTTC. Protein product: CASIPGAGSYGYTF.

The J gene is TRBJ2-7, the V gene TRBV7-8; D might be TRBD1 (6 bases). Trimming took 4 bases from V and 3 from J, leaving 13 bases between them. There are 14 residues in the CDR3. Germline V gene sequence: CDR1 SGHVS, CDR2 FQNEAQ. The CDR3 DNA sequence: TGTGCCAGCAGCTCCGGGACATCAGTCTACGAGCAGTACTTC. Its protein product is CASSSGTSVYEQYF. Variable domain in full (rest from reference TRBV7-8 and TRBJ2-7): GAGVSQSPRYKVAKRGQDVALRCDPISGHVSLFWYQQALGQGPEFLTYFQNEAQLDKSGLPSDRFFAERPEGSVSTLKIQRTQQEDSAVYLCASSSGTSVYEQYFGPGTRLTVT.

The table lists this clone with a few counts. The chain recombines TRBV7-8 with TRBJ2-1; D gene unclear. The CDR3 consists of 11 residues. Trimming shortened V by 0 bases and J by 10 bases, and 4 bases separated the two germline ends. In germline, CDR1 is SGHVS, CDR2 FQNEAQ. CDR3 DNA: TGTGCCAGCAGCTTAGCGTTGGAGCAGTTCTTC. It is translated as CASSLALEQFF.

V and J are TRBV6-6 and TRBJ1-2; D might be TRBD1 (6 bases). The CDR3 is 15 amino acids. V was trimmed by 7 bases and J by 8 bases, leaving 23 bases between them. Germline V gene data show CDR1 as MNHNY and CDR2 as SVGAGI (reference sequence). CDR3 DNA: TGTGCCAGCATCAAAGCGGAACTGCAGGGACAAGGCTACACCTTC. Translated, it gives CASIKAELQGQGYTF.

V usage is TRBV19 and J usage is TRBJ1-5, with D perhaps matching TRBD1 (6 bases). Trimming pared 8 bases from V and 5 bases from J, leaving 13 bases between. Germline V lookup: CDR1 LNHDA, CDR2 SQIVND (reference sequence). The CDR3 runs 13 residues. The CDR3 is CASDHRTDQPQHF. DNA of the CDR3: TGTGCCAGTGATCACAGGACAGATCAGCCCCAGCATTTT.

As for this clone: One end of the junction fails to match germline, which may point to a read error. The chain combines TRBV7-7 with TRBJ2-3, with no clear D. This CDR3 contains 14 residues. Germline V CDR1 and CDR2: SSHAT, FNYEAQ (reference sequence). CDR3 sequence (DNA): TGTGCTAGCAGCCCAGGTCCTCCCACAGATACGCAGTATTTT. It specifies CASSPGPPTDTQYF.

The table lists this clone with a few counts. The chain joins TRBV7-9 to TRBJ1-5, with TRBD1 matching over 7 bases. With 1 base clipped from V and 5 bases from J, the junction kept 11 bases outside the gene matches. The CDR3 contains 17 residues. Germline CDR1 SEHNR, CDR2 FQNEAQ (reference sequence). This CDR3 is CASSLGMGRTGDQPQHF. CDR3 DNA: TGTGCCAGCAGCTTAGGGATGGGTCGGACAGGCGATCAGCCCCAGCATTTT.

In this sample, this clone turned up a few times. V gene TRBV10-1 combines with J gene TRBJ2-5; a weak D match, TRBD1 (5 bases). The ends were cut back, 2 bases at V and 5 bases at J, with 9 bases in the middle. The CDR3 is 13 amino acids. Germline V lookup: CDR1 WNHNN, CDR2 SYGVQD (reference sequence). The CDR3 nucleotides are TGCGCCAGCAGTGAGACAGGCCGGGAGACCCAGTACTTC. This translates into CASSETGRETQYF.

This clone appeared a few times. J is TRBJ2-7 and V is TRBV25-1; 7 nucleotides agree with TRBD1. Unmatched junction bases numbered 5, after V lost 3 bases and J lost 0 bases. Germline CDR1 reads MGHDK; CDR2 reads SYGVNS. The CDR3 consists of 15 residues. The CDR3 region is CASSDRQGFSYEQYF. CDR3 nucleotide sequence: TGTGCCAGCAGTGATCGACAGGGATTCTCCTACGAGCAGTACTTC.

Comment on this clone: This same CDR3 is encoded by further DNA sequences in the sample. CDR3 in amino acids: CASSEGTGTDTQYF. The CDR3 DNA is TGTGCCAGCAGTGAGGGGACGGGCACAGATACGCAGTATTTT. This rearrangement joins TRBV2 to TRBJ2-3; D is perhaps TRBD1 or TRBD2 (5 bases each). CDR1 SNHLY and CDR2 FYNNEI come from the germline V gene. This CDR3 comprises 14 residues. V lost 3 bases to trimming and J lost 1 base, with 8 bases between them.

The CDR3 coding sequence is TGTGCCATCCGGACATTCCGCTCTCGGATCGAGCAGTACTTC. Residues: CAIRTFRSRIEQYF. This chain uses TRBV6-1 with TRBJ2-7; TRBD1 is a possible D gene (5 bases). V lost 10 bases and J lost 6, with 22 bases in between. Looked up from germline, CDR1 is MNHNS and CDR2 is SASEGT. This CDR3 is built from 14 residues.

This clone was observed a handful of times. The chain's CDR3 is CASSPDRAPYEQYF. The CDR3 coding sequence is TGCGCCAGCAGCCCAGACAGGGCCCCCTACGAGCAGTACTTC. The V and J genes are TRBV5-1 and TRBJ2-7, with TRBD1 matching 7 bases. The trim removed 4 bases at V and 2 bases at J, leaving 6 bases unmatched. Germline lookup yields CDR1 SGHRS and CDR2 YFSETQ. The CDR3 is 14 residues long.

The gene calls are TRBV29-1 and TRBJ2-2; 10 bases are shared with TRBD1. Germline V gene lookup returns CDR1 SQVTM and CDR2 ANQGSEA. This CDR3 spans 16 amino acids. The J segment lost 3 bases and the V segment lost 4 bases, leaving 8 bases of the junction unmatched. CDR3 sequence: CSVAPRQGAHTGELFF. The DNA of the CDR3 is TGCAGCGTTGCCCCAAGACAGGGGGCGCACACCGGGGAGCTGTTTTTT.

This chain joins TRBV11-2 and TRBJ2-3, with TRBD2 as a possible D gene (6 bases). Germline CDR1 is SGHAT and CDR2 is FQNNGV. V lost 6 bases and J lost 2, with 18 bases in between. CDR3 length: 16 residues. CDR3 protein: CASSLNSGLNTDTQYF. As DNA, the CDR3 is TGTGCCAGCAGTCTTAACTCGGGACTGAACACAGATACGCAGTATTTT.

The chain links TRBV7-9 to TRBJ1-2, with 7 bases matching TRBD1. The V gene's germline CDR1 is SEHNR and CDR2 FQNEAQ (reference sequence). The J segment lost 7 bases and the V segment lost 1 base, leaving 0 bases of the junction unmatched. CDR3 length: 12 amino acids. CDR3 in amino acids: CASSLEGAGYTF. In nucleotides, the CDR3 is TGTGCCAGCAGCTTAGAGGGGGCTGGCTACACCTTC.

This clone was counted between two and nine times. The gene calls are TRBV10-2 and TRBJ1-5, with D perhaps TRBD1 (6 bases). Germline lookup yields CDR1 WSHSY and CDR2 SAAADI. Trimming removed 2 bases from V and 6 bases from J, with 8 bases in between. The CDR3 spans 13 residues. The CDR3 is CASSEQGTQPQHF. CDR3 DNA sequence: TGCGCCAGCAGTGAGCAGGGGACTCAGCCCCAGCATTTT.

This clone has more than one count but fewer than ten. The CDR3 DNA follows: TGTGCCAGCAGCCAAGAGGACAGGTTGAATTCACCCCTCCACTTT. Its translation is CASSQEDRLNSPLHF. The rearrangement links TRBV4-2 to TRBJ1-6, with 7 bases matching TRBD1. V shed 0 bases, J shed 7 bases, and the junction held 3 bases outside the gene matches. This CDR3 has 15 residues. Germline loops: CDR1 LGHNA, CDR2 YNFKEQ.

The CDR3 DNA reads TGTGCCTCGACAGGGCTTTGGAACGTCCTGACTTTC. This gives the protein CASTGLWNVLTF. V gene TRBV30 combines with J gene TRBJ2-6; 7 nucleotides align to TRBD1. The V gene's germline CDR1 is GTSNPN and CDR2 SVGIG (reference sequence). J was trimmed by 10 bases and V by 7 bases; bases with no gene match: 7. CDR3 length: 12 residues.

The rearrangement links TRBV2 to TRBJ2-2; 7 bases map to TRBD1. V lost 2 bases, J lost 2 bases, and 5 bases stayed unmatched. The CDR3 is made up of 16 amino acids. Germline-derived CDR1 and CDR2 are SNHLY and FYNNEI. The CDR3 sequence: CASSEMGTVNTGELFF. CDR3 nucleotides: TGTGCCAGCAGTGAAATGGGGACAGTCAACACCGGGGAGCTGTTTTTT. The whole variable domain, filled in from reference TRBV2 and TRBJ2-2, reads EPEVTQTPSHQVTQMGQEVILRCVPISNHLYFYWYRQILGQKVEFLVSFYNNEISEKSEIFDDQFSVERPDGSNFTLKIRSTKLEDSAMYFCASSEMGTVNTGELFFGEGSRLTVL.

V usage is TRBV18 and J usage is TRBJ1-3; D gene uncertain. Looked up from germline, CDR1 is KGHSH and CDR2 is LQKENI. V was shortened by 1 base and J by 2 bases, with 3 bases between the two germline ends. The CDR3 has 13 residues. CDR3 protein: CASSPLTGNTIYF. In DNA, the CDR3 is TGTGCCAGCTCACCACTTACTGGAAACACCATATATTTT.

This clone was detected a few times. The chain links TRBV4-1 to TRBJ1-6, with no clear D. The CDR3 length is 14 residues. The V end was cut by 5 bases, the J end by 7 bases, with 12 bases between. Germline CDR1 reads MGHRA; CDR2 reads YSYEKL. The DNA of the CDR3 is TGCGCCAGCAGCACAGTCGGGTCCAATTCACCCCTCCACTTT. Translation: CASSTVGSNSPLHF.

A few counts support this clone. This rearrangement joins TRBV28 to TRBJ2-3; D unresolved. CDR1 MDHEN and CDR2 SYDVKM come from the germline V gene. V lost 1 base to trimming and J lost 2 bases, with 10 bases between them. The CDR3 runs to 15 residues. CDR3 nucleotides: TGTGCCAGCAGTTTATCAGGCCTCGCCACAGATACGCAGTATTTT. Its translation: CASSLSGLATDTQYF.

This clone has more than one count but fewer than ten. J is TRBJ1-4 and V is TRBV7-9; 7 bases align to TRBD1. Germline V gives CDR1 SEHNR, CDR2 FQNEAQ (reference sequence). V lost 1 base and J lost 12; bases outside the gene matches: 8. CDR3 length equals 14 residues. The chain's CDR3 is CASSLGAQGPELFF. CDR3 bases: TGTGCCAGCAGCTTAGGTGCACAGGGGCCCGAACTGTTTTTT.

V gene TRBV9 combines with J gene TRBJ1-3, with D unclear. The V and J ends lost 2 bases and 0 bases respectively, with 9 bases between them. The germline V gene encodes CDR1 SGDLS and CDR2 YYNGEE. The CDR3 has 15 amino acids. CDR3 residues: CASSVLWSSGNTIYF. The CDR3 coding sequence is TGTGCCAGCAGCGTGCTGTGGAGCTCTGGAAACACCATATATTTT.

This clone was picked up a small number of times. The chain carries TRBV2 and TRBJ2-3; perhaps D is TRBD1 or TRBD2 (5 bases each). CDR3 size: 14 residues. From germline, CDR1 is SNHLY and CDR2 FYNNEI. Trimming stripped 1 base from V and 2 bases from J, with 7 bases between. The CDR3 sequence is CASSEGGATDTQYF. The CDR3 DNA follows: TGTGCCAGCAGTGAAGGAGGGGCCACAGATACGCAGTATTTT.

The chain joins TRBV28 to TRBJ2-7; D is ambiguous. The V gene's germline CDR1 is MDHEN and CDR2 SYDVKM. The CDR3 runs 12 residues. The V end was cut by 10 bases, the J end by 3 bases, with 13 bases between. In nucleotides, the CDR3 is TGTGCCACCACCTTGGCTGGCTACGAGCAGTACTTC. This sequence encodes CATTLAGYEQYF.

The rearrangement joins TRBV10-3 to TRBJ2-2; TRBD1 matches at 11 bases. The CDR3 length is 15 residues. The junction had 9 bases not matched to a gene; V was cut back by 10 bases and J by 5 bases. Germline V CDR1 and CDR2: ENHRY, SYGVKD. CDR3 sequence: CANSPGTGGTGELFF. In nucleotides, the CDR3 is TGTGCCAACTCGCCCGGGACAGGGGGGACCGGGGAGCTGTTTTTT.

This clone was picked up a small number of times. V and J are TRBV2 and TRBJ2-3; D ambiguous. V was cut by 2 bases and J by 8 bases, with 11 bases left in between. The CDR3 has 13 amino acids. From germline, CDR1 is SNHLY and CDR2 FYNNEI. The chain's CDR3 is CASSESQPGTQYF. DNA for the CDR3: TGTGCCAGCAGTGAAAGCCAACCCGGTACGCAGTATTTT.

This clone was counted a few times. The V gene is TRBV15, the J gene TRBJ2-3, with TRBD2 matching over 7 bases. This CDR3 is built from 13 residues. Germline assignment: CDR1 LNHNV and CDR2 YYDKDF (reference sequence). Trimming at V came to 9 bases and at J to 11 bases, leaving 14 bases not matched to a gene. The CDR3 DNA is TGTGCCACAGGTGGACGGGGAGGGGAGGTGCAGTATTTT. It yields the protein CATGGRGGEVQYF. Full variable domain (rest looked up from reference TRBV15 and TRBJ2-3): DAMVIQNPRYQVTQFGKPVTLSCSQTLNHNVMYWYQQKSSQAPKLLFHYYDKDFNNEADTPDNFQSRRPNTSFCFLDIRSPGLGDTAMYLCATGGRGGEVQYFGPGTRLTVL.

The chain links TRBV30 to TRBJ1-6; D is possibly TRBD1 (5 bases). V was shortened by 2 bases and J by 6 bases, with 11 bases between the two germline ends. CDR3 length: 14 residues. CDR1 and CDR2 from the germline V gene are GTSNPN and SVGIG (reference sequence). The CDR3 protein is CAWSSAGPNSPLHF. The DNA of the CDR3 is TGTGCCTGGAGTTCGGCAGGGCCTAATTCACCCCTCCACTTT.